The source of this T cell receptor (beta chain) is a study of blood T cell repertoires in COVID-19. Study overall: The cDNA or gDNA used as material had been derived from T cells, B-cell-depleted T cells, or PBMCs.

Sequencing used immunoSEQ multiplex PCR; TCRdb keeps in-frame clones, though not all of them. This table has around 160,000 clones, approximately 86% appearing once. The CDR3 has 24 residues. Sequenced input: peripheral blood. The TCR sequence derives from a man aged 18 to 29 with acute or convalescent COVID-19. The rearrangement joins TRBV21-1 to TRBJ2-4; TRBD1, as called in the table, went unchecked against the DNA. TRBV21-1 is an annotated pseudogene. CDR3 nucleotides: TGTGCCAGCAGCAATGTAGACCCCCGGGACAGGGTCCGGTTTTCAAGACTAGCCAAAAACATTCAGTACTTC. This gives the protein CASSNVDPRDRVRFSRLAKNIQYF.